The sequence of this T cell receptor beta chain was determined in a study of T cell responses to AZD1222 COVID-19 vaccine. Trimming left V 5 bases short and J 0 bases short, with 7 bases between. From germline, CDR1 is SEHNR and CDR2 FQNEAQ (reference sequence). The CDR3 covers 13 residues. Findings of the study overall: The breadth and depth of Spike-specific TCRs increased once two AZD1222 doses had been given. Spike regions recognized by vaccine-associated CD4 TCRs spanned the protein, led by 160-218 and 743-854. Seropositive at baseline were only a handful of AZD1222 recipients. Clonal diversity was possibly underestimated; the donors were predominantly white British and more often female.

Note on this clone: Its antigen is currently unknown.

TCRdb's copy holds only in-frame clones and misses some; the assay was immunoSEQ multiplex PCR. The table lists about 190,000 clones, 75% to 90% of them singletons, with 2.5% to 3% in the top ten. The receptor comes from an adult in good health. The source was peripheral blood, collected on day 0 of MenACWY control vaccination. The chain links TRBV7-9 to TRBJ1-1; no definite D call. The CDR3 nucleotides read TGTGCCAGCAGCGCTAACATGAACACTGAAGCTTTCTTT. As protein: CASSANMNTEAFF.